Shown below are 6 T cell receptor beta chains from a single sample sequenced in a study of metastatic and nonmetastatic thyroid tumors. TCRdb re-called clones via MiXCR from the PCR reads. The sample carries 40,000 or so clones, less than 20% recorded once. No patient had received any treatment before thyroid surgery. The sequencing input was tumor tissue. All receptors come from a female donor with papillary thyroid cancer or a benign thyroid nodule (not recorded which). Some clones in this sample may be carry-over from other donors' samples.

There are many counts of this clone. The chain is built from TRBV6-2 or TRBV6-3 and TRBJ2-5; D is unresolved. Trimming took off 2 bases at V and 4 bases at J, with 5 bases between the two ends. CDR1 MNHEY and CDR2 SVGEGT come from the germline V gene. This CDR3 region has 12 residues. The CDR3 loop is CASSYHGETQYF. As DNA, the CDR3 is TGTGCCAGCAGTTACCACGGAGAGACCCAGTACTTC.

This clone has at least ten counts. The CDR3 DNA reads TGCAGTGCTAGAGGAGGAAGCTCCTACAATGAGCAGTTCTTC. Translation: CSARGGSSYNEQFF. The V call is TRBV20-1, the J call TRBJ2-1; no clear D. The V and J ends lost 1 base and 0 bases respectively, with 7 bases between them. CDR3 length equals 14 residues. In germline, CDR1 is DFQATT, CDR2 SNEGSKA (reference sequence).

This clone was found many times. This sequence joins TRBV5-4 and TRBJ2-3, with D unclear. This CDR3 spans 17 amino acids. Germline V CDR1 and CDR2: SGHNT, YYREEE (reference sequence). Trimming took off 2 bases at V and 2 bases at J, with 18 bases between the two ends. The CDR3 reads CASSFLLSAVHTDTQYF. The CDR3 coding sequence is TGTGCCAGCAGCTTCCTCCTGTCGGCGGTCCACACAGATACGCAGTATTTT. Full variable domain (outside the CDR3, taken from reference TRBV5-4 and TRBJ2-3): ETGVTQSPTHLIKTRGQQVTLRCSSQSGHNTVSWYQQALGQGPQFIFQYYREEENGRGNFPPRFSGLQFPNYSSELNVNALELDDSALYLCASSFLLSAVHTDTQYFGPGTRLTVL.

This clone was detected ten times or more. J is TRBJ1-5 and V is TRBV3-1; possible D gene TRBD1, 6 bases. The V end lost 4 bases, the J end lost 6 bases, and 19 bases lay between the germline ends. Germline CDR1 reads LGHDT; CDR2 reads YNNKEL (reference sequence). This CDR3 contains 16 residues. In nucleotides, the CDR3 is TGTGCCAGCAGCCCGTTCTGGACAGCCATAGGTCAGCCCCAGCATTTT. It specifies CASSPFWTAIGQPQHF.

Many counts were recorded for this clone. This rearrangement joins TRBV2 to TRBJ1-5; D not certain. Germline V gene sequence: CDR1 SNHLY, CDR2 FYNNEI. V lost 4 bases to trimming and J lost 7 bases, with 14 bases between them. There are 14 residues in the CDR3. The CDR3 sequence: CASSVEGSEQPQHF. The CDR3 DNA reads TGTGCCAGCAGTGTGGAGGGCTCGGAACAGCCCCAGCATTTT.

The sample holds many counts of this clone. Mismatch with germline at one junction end may stem from a read error. The rearrangement joins TRBV6-2 or TRBV6-3 to TRBJ2-1; a possible D gene is TRBD2 (6 bases). This CDR3 has 18 residues. From germline, CDR1 is MNHEY and CDR2 SVGEGT. The CDR3 sequence is CANSYSRRAGRAWNEQFF. In DNA, the CDR3 is TGTGCCAACAGTTACTCGAGGAGGGCCGGGAGAGCGTGGAATGAGCAGTTCTTC.